The T cell receptor (beta chain) described here comes from a study of blood T cell repertoires in COVID-19. Study at large: Samples taken during acute and convalescent COVID-19 were collected in the United States, Italy and Spain. The analysed material was cDNA or gDNA that came from T cells, B-cell-depleted T cells, or PBMCs.

Germline V CDR1 and CDR2: PRHDT, FYEKMQ (reference sequence). V gave up 4 bases and J gave up 1 base; unmatched junction bases: 9. The CDR3 totals 17 residues. Profiled with immunoSEQ multiplex PCR; TCRdb holds only in-frame clones, not every one. The data contain fewer than 110,000 clones, roughly nine tenths of them singletons. The sequenced sample was peripheral blood. The chain joins TRBV13 to TRBJ1-3; TRBD1 matches 8 bases. The sequence derives from a man in his fifties or sixties with acute or convalescent COVID-19. The CDR3 DNA reads as TGTGCCAGCAGCTCCCGCGGACAGGGAGGATCTGGAAACACCATATATTTT. This codes for CASSSRGQGGSGNTIYF. The full variable domain, rest sourced from reference TRBV13 and TRBJ1-3, is AAGVIQSPRHLIKEKRETATLKCYPIPRHDTVYWYQQGPGQDPQFLISFYEKMQSDKGSIPDRFSAQQFSDYHSELNMSSLELGDSALYFCASSSRGQGGSGNTIYFGEGSWLTVV.